This TCR beta chain emerged from a study of Ad26.COV2.S vaccination and SARS-CoV-2 variants. The junction had 12 bases not matched to a gene; V was cut back by 1 base and J by 2 bases. CDR1 is MDHEN, CDR2 SYDVKM, per germline. The CDR3 spans 20 residues. Clones were read by immunoSEQ multiplex PCR, and TCRdb kept only the in-frame ones, dropping some. The sample lists over 110,000 clones; about nine tenths were seen once. The starting material was peripheral blood, obtained after recovery from COVID-19. The receptor was isolated from a human donor who had recovered from COVID-19. This rearrangement joins TRBV28 to TRBJ2-1; 12 nucleotides match TRBD2. For the CDR3, the DNA is TGTGCCAGCAGTTTATCACAACTAGCGGGGGGTAAGAAACCCTACAATGAGCAGTTCTTC. This codes for CASSLSQLAGGKKPYNEQFF. The full variable domain, completed using reference TRBV28 and TRBJ2-1, is DVKVTQSSRYLVKRTGEKVFLECVQDMDHENMFWYRQDPGLGLRLIYFSYDVKMKEKGDIPEGYSVSREKKERFSLILESASTNQTSMYLCASSLSQLAGGKKPYNEQFFGPGTRLTVL.